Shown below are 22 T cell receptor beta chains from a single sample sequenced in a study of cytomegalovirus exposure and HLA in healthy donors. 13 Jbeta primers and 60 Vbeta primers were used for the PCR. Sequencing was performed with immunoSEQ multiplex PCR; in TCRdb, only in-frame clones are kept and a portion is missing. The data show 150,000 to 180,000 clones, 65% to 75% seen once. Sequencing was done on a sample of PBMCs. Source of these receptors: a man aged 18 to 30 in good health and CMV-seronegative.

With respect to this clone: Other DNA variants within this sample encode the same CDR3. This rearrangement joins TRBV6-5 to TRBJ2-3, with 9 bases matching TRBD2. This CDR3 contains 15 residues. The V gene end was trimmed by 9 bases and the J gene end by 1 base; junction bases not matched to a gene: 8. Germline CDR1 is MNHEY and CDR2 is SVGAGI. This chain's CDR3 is CASSLRLAGTDTQYF. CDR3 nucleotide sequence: TGTGCCAGTAGCCTAAGACTAGCGGGCACAGATACGCAGTATTTT.

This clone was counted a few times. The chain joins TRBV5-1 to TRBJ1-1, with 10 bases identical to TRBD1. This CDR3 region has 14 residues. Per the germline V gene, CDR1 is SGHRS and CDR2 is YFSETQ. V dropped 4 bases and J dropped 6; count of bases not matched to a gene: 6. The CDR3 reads CASSASGQGSEAFF. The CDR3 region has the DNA TGCGCCAGCAGCGCGTCGGGACAGGGGTCTGAAGCTTTCTTT.

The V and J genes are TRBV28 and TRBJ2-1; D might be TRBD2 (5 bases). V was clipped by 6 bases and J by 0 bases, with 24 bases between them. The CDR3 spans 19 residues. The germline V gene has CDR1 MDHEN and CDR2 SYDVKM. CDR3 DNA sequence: TGTGCCAGCAGACCAATTTTTGGGATCGGGGTTAACTCCTACAATGAGCAGTTCTTC. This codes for CASRPIFGIGVNSYNEQFF.

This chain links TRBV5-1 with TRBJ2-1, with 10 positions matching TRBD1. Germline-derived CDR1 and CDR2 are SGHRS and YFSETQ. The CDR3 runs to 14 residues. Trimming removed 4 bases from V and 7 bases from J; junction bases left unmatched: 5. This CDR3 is CASSPGQGNNEQFF. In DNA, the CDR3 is TGCGCCAGCAGCCCGGGACAGGGGAATAATGAGCAGTTCTTC.

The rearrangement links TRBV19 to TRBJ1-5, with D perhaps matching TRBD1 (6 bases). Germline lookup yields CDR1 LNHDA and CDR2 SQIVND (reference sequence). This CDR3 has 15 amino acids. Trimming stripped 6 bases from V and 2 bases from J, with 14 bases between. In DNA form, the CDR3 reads TGTGCCAGTAGGGTAGCAGGGGTCCGCAATCAGCCCCAGCATTTT. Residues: CASRVAGVRNQPQHF. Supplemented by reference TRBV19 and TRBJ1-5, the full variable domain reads DGGITQSPKYLFRKEGQNVTLSCEQNLNHDAMYWYRQDPGQGLRLIYYSQIVNDFQKGDIAEGYSVSREKKESFPLTVTSAQKNPTAFYLCASRVAGVRNQPQHFGDGTRLSIL.

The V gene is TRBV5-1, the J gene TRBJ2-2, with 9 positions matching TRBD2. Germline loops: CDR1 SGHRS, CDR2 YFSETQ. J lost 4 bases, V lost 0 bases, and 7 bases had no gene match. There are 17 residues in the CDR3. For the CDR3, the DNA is TGCGCCAGCAGCTTGGGATGGCTAGCGGGGACCACCGGGGAGCTGTTTTTT. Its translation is CASSLGWLAGTTGELFF.

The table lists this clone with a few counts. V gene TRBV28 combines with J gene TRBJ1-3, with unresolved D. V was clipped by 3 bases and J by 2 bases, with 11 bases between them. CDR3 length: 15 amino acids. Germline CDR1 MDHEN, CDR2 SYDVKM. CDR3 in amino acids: CASSLSWRPGNTIYF. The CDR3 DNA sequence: TGTGCCAGCAGTTTGTCATGGAGACCTGGAAACACCATATATTTT.

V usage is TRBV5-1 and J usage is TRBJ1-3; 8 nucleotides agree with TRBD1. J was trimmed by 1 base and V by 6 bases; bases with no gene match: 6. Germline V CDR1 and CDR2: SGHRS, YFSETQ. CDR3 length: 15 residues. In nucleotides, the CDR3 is TGCGCCAGCACGACAGGGGCAGGATCTGGAAACACCATATATTTT. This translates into CASTTGAGSGNTIYF. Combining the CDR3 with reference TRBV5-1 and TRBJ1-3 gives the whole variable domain KAGVTQTPRYLIKTRGQQVTLSCSPISGHRSVSWYQQTPGQGLQFLFEYFSETQRNKGNFPGRFSGRQFSNSRSEMNVSTLELGDSALYLCASTTGAGSGNTIYFGEGSWLTVV.

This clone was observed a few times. The CDR3 DNA reads as TGTGCCAGCAGTTTGTCTAGCGGGGGATCCTACGAGCAGTACGTC. Translating it yields CASSLSSGGSYEQYV. The rearrangement uses TRBV6-6 and TRBJ2-7, with 10 bases identical to TRBD2. Germline assignment: CDR1 MNHNY and CDR2 SVGAGI (reference sequence). CDR3 length: 15 amino acids. V dropped 4 bases and J dropped 1; count of bases not matched to a gene: 4.

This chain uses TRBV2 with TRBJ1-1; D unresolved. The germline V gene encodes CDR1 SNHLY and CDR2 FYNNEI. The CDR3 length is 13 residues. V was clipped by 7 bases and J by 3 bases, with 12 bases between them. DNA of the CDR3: TGTGCCAGCATATGGGAGGTGGACACTGAAGCTTTCTTT. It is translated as CASIWEVDTEAFF.

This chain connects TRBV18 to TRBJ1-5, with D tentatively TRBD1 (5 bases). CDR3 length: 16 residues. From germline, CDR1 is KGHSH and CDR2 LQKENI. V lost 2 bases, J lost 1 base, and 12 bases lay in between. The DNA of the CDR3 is TGTGCCAGCTCACCAAGTGGGACTCTAAGCAATCAGCCCCAGCATTTT. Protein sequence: CASSPSGTLSNQPQHF.

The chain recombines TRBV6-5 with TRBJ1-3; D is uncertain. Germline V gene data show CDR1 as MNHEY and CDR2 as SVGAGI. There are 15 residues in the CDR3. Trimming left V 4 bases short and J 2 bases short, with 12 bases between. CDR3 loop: CASSSHPGTGNTIYF. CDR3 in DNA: TGTGCCAGCAGTTCCCACCCGGGGACTGGAAACACCATATATTTT.

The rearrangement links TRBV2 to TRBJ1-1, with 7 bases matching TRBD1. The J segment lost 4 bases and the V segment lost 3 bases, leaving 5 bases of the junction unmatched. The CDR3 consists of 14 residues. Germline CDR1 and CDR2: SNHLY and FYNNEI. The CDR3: CASSEGRGPTEAFF. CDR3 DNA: TGTGCCAGCAGTGAGGGTAGGGGGCCCACTGAAGCTTTCTTT.

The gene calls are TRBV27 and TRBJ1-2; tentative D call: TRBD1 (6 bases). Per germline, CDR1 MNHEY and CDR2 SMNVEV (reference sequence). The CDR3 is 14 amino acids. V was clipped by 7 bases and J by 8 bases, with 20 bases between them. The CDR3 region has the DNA TGTGCCAGCACCTCACACGGGGGGGGCGAGGGCTACACCTTC. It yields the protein CASTSHGGGEGYTF.

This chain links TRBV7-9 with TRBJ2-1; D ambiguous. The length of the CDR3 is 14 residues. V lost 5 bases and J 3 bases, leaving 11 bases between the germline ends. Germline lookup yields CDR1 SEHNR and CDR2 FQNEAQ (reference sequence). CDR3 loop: CASSTPGLYNEQFF. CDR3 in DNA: TGTGCCAGCAGCACCCCGGGTCTCTACAATGAGCAGTTCTTC.

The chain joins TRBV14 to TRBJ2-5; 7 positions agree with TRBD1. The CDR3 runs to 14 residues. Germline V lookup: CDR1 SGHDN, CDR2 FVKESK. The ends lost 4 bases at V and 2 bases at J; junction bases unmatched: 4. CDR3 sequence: CASSPGQMQETQYF. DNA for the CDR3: TGTGCCAGCAGCCCGGGACAGATGCAAGAGACCCAGTACTTC.

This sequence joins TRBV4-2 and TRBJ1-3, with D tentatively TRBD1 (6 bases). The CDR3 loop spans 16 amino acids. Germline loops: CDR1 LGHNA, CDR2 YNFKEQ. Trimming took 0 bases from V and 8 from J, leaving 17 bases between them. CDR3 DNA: TGTGCCAGCAGCCAAGAAGGGGGAGGGGGGGGACACACCATATATTTT. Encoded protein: CASSQEGGGGGHTIYF.

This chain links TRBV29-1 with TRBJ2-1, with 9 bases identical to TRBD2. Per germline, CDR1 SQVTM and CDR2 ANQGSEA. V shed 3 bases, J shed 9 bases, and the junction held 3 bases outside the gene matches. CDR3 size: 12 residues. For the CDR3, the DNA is TGCAGCGTTGAGCTAGCGGGGTTTGAGCAGTTCTTC. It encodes CSVELAGFEQFF.

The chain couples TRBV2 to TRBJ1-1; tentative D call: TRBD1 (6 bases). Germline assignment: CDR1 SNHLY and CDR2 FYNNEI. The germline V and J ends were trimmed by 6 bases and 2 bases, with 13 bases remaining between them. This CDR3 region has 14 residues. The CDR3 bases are TGTGCCAGCAGAAACAGGGACCGTAACACTGAAGCTTTCTTT. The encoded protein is CASRNRDRNTEAFF.

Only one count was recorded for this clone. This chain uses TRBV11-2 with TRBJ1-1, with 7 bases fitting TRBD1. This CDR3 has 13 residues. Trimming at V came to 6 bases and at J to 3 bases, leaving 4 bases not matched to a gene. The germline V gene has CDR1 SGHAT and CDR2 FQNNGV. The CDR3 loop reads CASRRQGDTEAFF. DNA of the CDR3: TGTGCCAGCAGGCGACAGGGCGACACTGAAGCTTTCTTT.

The CDR3 here is CASSEAPTGDTEAFF. In DNA, the CDR3 is TGTGCCAGCAGTGAAGCGCCGACAGGCGACACTGAAGCTTTCTTT. The rearrangement uses TRBV2 and TRBJ1-1, with a tentative D call TRBD1 (6 bases). The CDR3 has 15 amino acids. The V gene lost 0 bases and the J gene lost 3 bases, with 11 bases spanning the gap. Germline V CDR1 and CDR2: SNHLY, FYNNEI.

The CDR3 region is CASRGQGANTEAFF. DNA for the CDR3: TGTGCCAGCAGGGGACAGGGGGCGAACACTGAAGCTTTCTTT. This chain uses TRBV7-8 with TRBJ1-1; 12 bases line up with TRBD1. Germline loops: CDR1 SGHVS, CDR2 FQNEAQ. Unmatched junction bases numbered 0, after V lost 6 bases and J lost 1 base. The CDR3 runs 14 residues.